This note documents a single TCR beta chain sequence. Its antigen is unidentified. This record belongs to a study of shared clonotypes between healthy human individuals. The wider study: Donors consisted of a couple of women and three men between 18 and 49. Study results and limitations: Against clonotypes common to all four donors, non-shared ones had lower generation probabilities. The authors sampled blood alone, and tissue repertoires likely differ.

Germline loops: CDR1 LNHDA, CDR2 SQIVND (reference sequence). V was trimmed by 3 bases and J by 7 bases, leaving 9 bases between them. This CDR3 has 12 amino acids. The split of CD4+ cells yielded CD45RA+ naive and CD45RA-negative memory subsets. Method: immunoSEQ multiplex PCR; TCRdb's copy keeps in-frame clones and lacks some. The table records 2 million to 2.5 million clones, more than 85% of them present only once. This clonotype was sampled from a man between 18 and 35 years old in good health. Some clones in this sample may be carry-over from other donors' samples. V and J are TRBV19 and TRBJ1-2, with a tentative D call TRBD1 (6 bases). Sequencing was done on a sample of naive CD4+ T cells from PBMCs. This sample's subset: CD45RA+ positively selected. The CDR3 sequence: CASSIHRAGYTF. The CDR3 coding sequence is TGTGCCAGTAGTATCCACAGGGCTGGCTACACCTTC.